The sequence of this TCR beta chain was determined in a study of T cell responses to AZD1222 COVID-19 vaccine. J gave up 8 bases and V 0 bases, and 6 bases lay outside the gene matches. The CDR3 totals 13 residues. The V gene's germline CDR1 is GTSNPN and CDR2 SVGIG (reference sequence). Repertoires were generated with immunoSEQ multiplex PCR, while TCRdb's copy carries only in-frame clones and drops some. The sample records fewer than 150,000 clones, about 92% being singletons. This clone was counted once. The chain has TRBV30 and TRBJ1-2; 7 nucleotides agree with TRBD1. The sequencing here drew on peripheral blood, taken 28 days after the second AZD1222 dose. The source is an adult who received the AZD1222 COVID-19 vaccine. CDR3 coding DNA: TGTGCCTGGAGTGTAGACAGGGCTGGAGGCTACACCTTC. Translating it yields CAWSVDRAGGYTF.